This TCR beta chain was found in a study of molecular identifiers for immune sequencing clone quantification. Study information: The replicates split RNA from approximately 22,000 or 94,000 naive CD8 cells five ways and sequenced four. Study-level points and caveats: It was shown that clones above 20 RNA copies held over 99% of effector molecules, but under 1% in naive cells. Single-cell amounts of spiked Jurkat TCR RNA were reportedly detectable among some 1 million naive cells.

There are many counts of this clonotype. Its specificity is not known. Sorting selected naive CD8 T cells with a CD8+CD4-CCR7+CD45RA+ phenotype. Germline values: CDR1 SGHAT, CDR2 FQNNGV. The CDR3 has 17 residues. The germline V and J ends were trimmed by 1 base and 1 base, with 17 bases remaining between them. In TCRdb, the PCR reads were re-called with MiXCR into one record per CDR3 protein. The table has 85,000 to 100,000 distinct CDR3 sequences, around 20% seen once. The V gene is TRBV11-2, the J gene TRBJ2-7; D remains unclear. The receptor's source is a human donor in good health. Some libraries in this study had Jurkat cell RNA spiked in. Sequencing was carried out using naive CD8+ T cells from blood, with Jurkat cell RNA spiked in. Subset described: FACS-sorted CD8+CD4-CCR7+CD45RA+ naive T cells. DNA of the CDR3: TGTGCCAGCAGCTTAGTATCCGGAGCTGTAGGGTCCTACGAGCAGTACTTC. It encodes CASSLVSGAVGSYEQYF.